The TCR beta chain described here comes from a study of shared clonotypes between healthy human individuals (dated by TCRdb to the early 2020s). Context from the whole study: A couple of women and a few men aged 18 to 49 years were included in the cohort. For each donor, three plates each were used for CD4 naive and CD4 memory, two plates were used for CD8 naive, and one plate was used for CD8 memory. To estimate repertoire size and how much clonotypes are shared between individuals, the study performed deep sequencing of blood TCR repertoires from a few healthy adults. Different laboratories and diverse techniques were used to prepare libraries and sequence TCR repertoires, to increase sequencing depth and limit assay-specific biases. Between about 0.8 and 9 billion PBMCs per donor were obtained by leukapheresis. Study-wide findings and limitations: Naive subsets generally had larger estimated clonotype richness than memory subsets did. Sampling was limited to blood, and TCR repertoires in tissue likely differ from TCR repertoires in blood. Higher generation probabilities were observed for clonotypes shared by all four sorted-subset donors than for non-shared clonotypes. Sharing across a handful of donors was observed for 5% to 6.5% of naive CD4, around 3.5% of naive CD8, 2.3% of memory CD4, and around 0.4% of memory CD8 clonotypes. Because the study included a small number of donors, the genetic and exposure-history diversity represented was limited. Incomplete sequencing was indicated by rarefaction of sorted-subset datasets, despite the large sequencing depth. Based on pairwise subsampling, the degree of clonotype sharing among donors was expected to be affected by sequencing depth.

The CDR1 and CDR2 encoded by the germline V gene are MNHEY and SVGAGI. Trimming at the junction amounts to 11 bases on V and 0 bases on J, and the germline ends lie 13 bases apart. Measured from the cysteine to the phenylalanine, the CDR3 is 13 residues long. Here the CDR3 DNA is all that survives: 39 bases in frame from base 1. CD8 naive samples were obtained by positive selection for CCR7 among CD45RO-negative cells, yielding a CD45RA+CCR7+ population from which TemRA cells were excluded. The donors were healthy, HIV-negative adults who had no recently reported acute infections or vaccinations. All donors were Caucasian adults living in Nashville, Tennessee, USA. After blood collection by leukapheresis, PBMCs were isolated using Ficoll-Histopaque density gradient centrifugation and then cryopreserved in the vapor phase of liquid nitrogen. Analytical flow cytometry was used to check the purity and quantity of every magnetically sorted T cell population. From each sorted fraction, genomic DNA was isolated and quantified by UV absorbance on a Nanodrop 2000c.

Only a few counts were recorded for this clone. It lacks a known antigen. One base away there is no much larger clone; base qualities are not given. Using the deep immunoSEQ assay, multiplex PCR amplified TCR CDR3 regions from genomic DNA. For each cell subset, the extracted genomic DNA was distributed evenly across all wells of several immunoSEQ 96-well plates, and each plate served as one replicate. For sorted subsets, around 200 ng genomic DNA, equal to 30,000 to 35,000 T cell genomes, was loaded into each replicate PCR. Purified libraries were quantified with a Qubit 3.0 fluorometer, sized on a Bioanalyzer 2100, and re-quantified with the KAPA Library Quantification kit. A separate single-read 150-cycle Illumina NextSeq 550 flow cell was used to sequence each immunoSEQ 96-well plate. In the paper's pipeline: Because only junctional sequences without quality scores were contained in the immunoSEQ output, filtering matching that applied to full-length reads could not be performed. Sequences were annotated with PyIR, a Python wrapper for IgBLAST v1.9, and V/J genes and CDR3 were assigned using IMGT germline references. Reads with weak V/J assignments (E-value above 1e-6), missing CDR3, stop codons, out-of-frame junctions, or ambiguous translated residues were removed. V3J clonotypes were defined by identical inferred V gene, J gene, and CDR3 amino acid sequence. The percentage overlap between two repertoires was calculated by dividing the number of shared unique clonotypes by the size of the smaller repertoire. Richness of each repertoire was evaluated using RTK rarefaction, the Chao1 estimator, and Recon v2.1 estimates of unobserved clonotypes. OLGA was used to compute generation probabilities for all TCRbeta clonotypes that the gDNA method yielded from a handful of donors. Drawn from immuneACCESS, this table holds only the in-frame rearrangements with V and J called that TCRdb kept. Clones are partly lost; checked studies trace under half to an unresolved V gene and leave the rest unexplained. That table gives V, J and clone size, and the DNA gave D and trimming. This sample gives about 2.1 million clones in total; around 93% of them show up just once. The ten top clones hold about 1.7% of the sample.

Input material: naive CD8+ T cells from PBMCs. The meaning of the sample's cell subset or site label: CD45RA+CCR7+. The rearranged chain carries TRBV6-5 and TRBJ1-1, with no reliable assignment of the D segment. This clonotype originated in a man aged 18 to 29 in good health. Some clones in this sample may be carry-over from other donors' samples. The CDR3 sequence is CASHGNMNTEAFF. The DNA sequence is TGTGCCTCCCACGGGAACATGAACACTGAAGCTTTCTTT.